Below, 14 T cell receptor beta chains from the same sample are listed, as sequenced in a study of blood T cell repertoires in COVID-19. Sequencing was performed with immunoSEQ multiplex PCR; in TCRdb, only in-frame clones are kept and a portion is missing. The table has approximately 330,000 clones, 85% to 90% seen once; the top ten hold roughly a tenth. The sequencing input was PBMCs or T cells enriched from blood (not recorded which). These TCRs come from a woman aged 25 to 39 who had recovered from COVID-19.

The chain joins TRBV28 to TRBJ2-1, with 9 bases aligning to TRBD2. J was trimmed by 1 base and V by 5 bases; bases with no gene match: 6. The CDR3 contains 16 residues. Germline lookup yields CDR1 MDHEN and CDR2 SYDVKM. The CDR3 spells CASSVAGAHSYNEQFF. The DNA for the CDR3 is TGTGCCAGCAGTGTAGCGGGAGCTCATTCCTACAATGAGCAGTTCTTC.

The chain joins TRBV4-2 to TRBJ2-5; 12 nucleotides line up with TRBD2. The CDR3 spans 18 residues. The V gene's germline CDR1 is LGHNA and CDR2 YNFKEQ. Trimming took 0 bases from V and 4 from J; bases not matched to a gene: 9. The CDR3 sequence is CASSQDILLAGGAETQYF. The CDR3 DNA follows: TGTGCCAGCAGCCAAGATATATTACTAGCGGGAGGCGCAGAGACCCAGTACTTC.

The chain couples TRBV6-5 to TRBJ1-2; 10 bases match TRBD1. CDR1 is MNHEY and CDR2 is SVGAGI in the germline V gene. J lost 8 bases, V lost 5 bases, and 5 bases had no gene match. The CDR3 sequence is 13 residues long. DNA for the CDR3: TGTGCCAGCAGTACCGACAGGGGGCTAGGCTACACCTTC. This sequence encodes CASSTDRGLGYTF.

The chain combines TRBV18 with TRBJ2-5, with unresolved D. CDR1 is KGHSH, CDR2 LQKENI, per germline. The CDR3 sequence is 12 residues long. Trimming pared 3 bases from V and 5 bases from J, leaving 7 bases between. The DNA of the CDR3 is TGTGCCAGCTCACCTGCGCGGGAGACCCAGTACTTC. The encoded protein is CASSPARETQYF.

This chain joins TRBV5-1 and TRBJ1-2; 7 positions agree with TRBD1. The CDR3 contains 15 residues. Germline V gene lookup returns CDR1 SGHRS and CDR2 YFSETQ. The V gene end was trimmed by 2 bases and the J gene end by 2 bases; junction bases not matched to a gene: 6. CDR3 DNA: TGCGCCAGCAGCTTTACCGGGACAGTAAACTATGGCTACACCTTC. It codes for CASSFTGTVNYGYTF.

CDR3 residues: CASRRVGLIFTDTQYF. CDR3 coding DNA: TGTGCCAGCAGAAGAGTAGGACTGATTTTCACAGATACGCAGTATTTT. This chain links TRBV5-8 with TRBJ2-3; TRBD2 might be the D (5 bases). V lost 5 bases to trimming and J lost 2 bases, with 18 bases between them. CDR1 is SGHTS and CDR2 is YDEGEE in the germline V gene. The CDR3 runs to 16 residues.

About this clone: The junction shows a germline mismatch at one end, possibly a read error. The chain carries TRBV7-7 and TRBJ1-6; D unresolved. The CDR3 extends over 13 amino acids. CDR1 SSHAT and CDR2 FNYEAQ come from the germline V gene (reference sequence). The CDR3 DNA reads TGTGCTAGCAGCCCCAGTCCCGCGGCACCCCTCCACTTT. Amino acids: CASSPSPAAPLHF. Using reference TRBV7-7 and TRBJ1-6 for the parts outside the CDR3, the full variable domain is GAGVSQSPRYKVTKRGQDVTLRCDPISSHATLYWYQQALGQGPEFLTYFNYEAQPDKSGLPSDRFSAERPEGSISTLTIQRTEQRDSAMYRCASSPSPAAPLHFGNGTRLTVT.

The chain recombines TRBV6-5 with TRBJ1-5; 7 nucleotides line up with TRBD1. V was clipped by 6 bases and J by 5 bases; unmatched bases: 10. Germline CDR1 is MNHEY and CDR2 is SVGAGI. The CDR3 length is 15 residues. The CDR3 bases are TGTGCCAGCAGAACGGGACAGTCGGATGATCAGCCCCAGCATTTT. Amino acids: CASRTGQSDDQPQHF.

The V and J genes are TRBV30 and TRBJ2-7, with 11 nucleotides matching TRBD2. CDR1 is GTSNPN and CDR2 is SVGIG in the germline V gene (reference sequence). The CDR3 covers 14 residues. V was pared by 2 bases and J by 3 bases, with 3 bases of the junction left unmatched. For the CDR3, the DNA is TGTGCCTGGAGTAGGCTAGCGGGAGGCTACGAGCAGTACTTC. Residues: CAWSRLAGGYEQYF.

CDR3 sequence reads: CASKTGGGANVLTF. Written as DNA, the CDR3 is TGTGCCAGTAAGACAGGGGGTGGGGCCAACGTCCTGACTTTC. The chain is built from TRBV19 and TRBJ2-6; 9 nucleotides agree with TRBD1. CDR1 LNHDA and CDR2 SQIVND come from the germline V gene (reference sequence). Losses at the gene ends were 7 bases for V and 3 bases for J; bases not matched to a gene: 1. This CDR3 has 14 amino acids.

The genes are TRBV3-1 (or the pseudogene TRBV3-2) and TRBJ2-2, with TRBD1 matching over 9 bases. The CDR3 has 15 amino acids. V gave up 4 bases and J gave up 7 bases; unmatched junction bases: 7. The germline V gene encodes CDR1 LGHDT and CDR2 YNNKEL (reference sequence). DNA of the CDR3: TGTGCCAGCAGCCCTATACAGGGGGCAGGCGGGGAGCTGTTTTTT. Translated: CASSPIQGAGGELFF.

The V gene is TRBV6-5, the J gene TRBJ1-4, with 7 bases identical to TRBD1. The CDR3 is 13 residues long. Germline V lookup: CDR1 MNHEY, CDR2 SVGAGI. V trimming: 6 bases; J trimming: 10 bases; junction bases outside the gene matches: 8. The CDR3 protein is CASRLDRVGKLFF. DNA for the CDR3: TGTGCCAGCAGACTCGACAGGGTTGGAAAACTGTTTTTT.

The rearrangement joins TRBV2 to TRBJ2-2, with 9 bases identical to TRBD2. The trim removed 7 bases at V and 8 bases at J, leaving 8 bases unmatched. Germline V gene lookup returns CDR1 SNHLY and CDR2 FYNNEI. The CDR3 totals 14 residues. The CDR3 sequence is CASNRLADRGELFF. The CDR3 DNA is TGTGCCAGCAACCGACTAGCGGACCGAGGGGAGCTGTTTTTT.

The chain couples TRBV18 to TRBJ1-4; a possible D gene is TRBD1 (5 bases). Germline lookup yields CDR1 KGHSH and CDR2 LQKENI. The V gene lost 3 bases and the J gene lost 4 bases, with 9 bases spanning the gap. The CDR3 has 14 amino acids. The CDR3 loop reads CASSPGTYNEKLFF. The CDR3 DNA reads as TGTGCCAGCTCACCCGGGACTTATAATGAAAAACTGTTTTTT.